This TCR beta chain was sequenced for a study of blood T cell repertoires in COVID-19. The protocol was immunoSEQ multiplex PCR, while the TCRdb copy is restricted to in-frame clones and leaves out a portion. The profile covers some 250,000 clones, with 70% to 90% appearing a single time and 6.2% taken by the ten largest. The CDR3 totals 16 residues. Trimming removed 4 bases at V and 5 bases at J, with 21 bases between. Germline CDR1 is SGHDN and CDR2 is FVKESK. Sequencing input: peripheral blood. This chain links TRBV14 with TRBJ2-7; D gene ambiguous. The TCR sequence derives from a man aged 60 to 75 with acute or convalescent COVID-19. The CDR3, as DNA: TGTGCCAGCAGCCCACCAGCCGGTTGGAGAAAGGACGAGCAGTACTTC. Amino acids: CASSPPAGWRKDEQYF. The whole variable domain, filled in from reference TRBV14 and TRBJ2-7, reads EAGVTQFPSHSVIEKGQTVTLRCDPISGHDNLYWYRRVMGKEIKFLLHFVKESKQDESGMPNNRFLAERTGGTYSTLKVQPAELEDSGVYFCASSPPAGWRKDEQYFGPGTRLTVT.